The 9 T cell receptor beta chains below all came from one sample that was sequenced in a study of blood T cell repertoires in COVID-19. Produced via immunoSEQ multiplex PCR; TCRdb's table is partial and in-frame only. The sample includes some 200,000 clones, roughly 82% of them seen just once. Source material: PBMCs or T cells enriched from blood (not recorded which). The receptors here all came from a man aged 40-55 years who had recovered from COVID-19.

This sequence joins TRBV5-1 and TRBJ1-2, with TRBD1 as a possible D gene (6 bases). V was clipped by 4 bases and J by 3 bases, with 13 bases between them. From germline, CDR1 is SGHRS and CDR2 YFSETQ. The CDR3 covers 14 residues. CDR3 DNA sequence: TGCGCCAGCAGCCCGGACTCAGGGGACTATGGCTACACCTTC. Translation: CASSPDSGDYGYTF.

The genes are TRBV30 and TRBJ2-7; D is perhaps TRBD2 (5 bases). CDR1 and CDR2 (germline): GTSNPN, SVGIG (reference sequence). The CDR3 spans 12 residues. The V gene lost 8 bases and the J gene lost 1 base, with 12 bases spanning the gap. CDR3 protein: CAGGTVSYEQYF. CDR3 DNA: TGTGCCGGAGGAACAGTTTCCTACGAGCAGTACTTC.

CDR3 nucleotides: TGCGCCAGCAGCTATCGACTAGCGGGAGAGGAGCAGTTCTTC. It is translated as CASSYRLAGEEQFF. V usage is TRBV5-1 and J usage is TRBJ2-1, with 12 bases identical to TRBD2. Germline CDR1 SGHRS, CDR2 YFSETQ. The V gene end was trimmed by 3 bases and the J gene end by 10 bases; junction bases not matched to a gene: 5. The CDR3 totals 14 residues. Drawing the rest from reference TRBV5-1 and TRBJ2-1, the complete variable domain is KAGVTQTPRYLIKTRGQQVTLSCSPISGHRSVSWYQQTPGQGLQFLFEYFSETQRNKGNFPGRFSGRQFSNSRSEMNVSTLELGDSALYLCASSYRLAGEEQFFGPGTRLTVL.

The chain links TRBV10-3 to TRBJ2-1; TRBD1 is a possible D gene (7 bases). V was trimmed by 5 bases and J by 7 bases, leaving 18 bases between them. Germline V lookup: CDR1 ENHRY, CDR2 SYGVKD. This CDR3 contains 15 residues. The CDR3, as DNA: TGTGCCATCAGTCTTACAGGGGAGGCTAATAATGAGCAGTTCTTC. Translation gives CAISLTGEANNEQFF.

The CDR3 reads CSVVAYLNTEAFF. As DNA, the CDR3 is TGCAGCGTTGTAGCTTACTTGAACACTGAAGCTTTCTTT. This chain joins TRBV29-1 and TRBJ1-1; no definite D call. With 4 bases removed from V and 0 bases from J, the gap between germline ends came to 9 bases. The CDR3 covers 13 residues. Germline V gene sequence: CDR1 SQVTM, CDR2 ANQGSEA.

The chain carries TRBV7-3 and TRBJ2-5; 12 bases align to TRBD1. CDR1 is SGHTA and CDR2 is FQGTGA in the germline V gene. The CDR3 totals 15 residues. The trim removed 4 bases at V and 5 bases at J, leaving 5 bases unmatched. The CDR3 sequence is CASSSTGTGGETQYF. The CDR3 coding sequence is TGTGCCAGCAGCTCGACCGGGACAGGGGGCGAGACCCAGTACTTC.

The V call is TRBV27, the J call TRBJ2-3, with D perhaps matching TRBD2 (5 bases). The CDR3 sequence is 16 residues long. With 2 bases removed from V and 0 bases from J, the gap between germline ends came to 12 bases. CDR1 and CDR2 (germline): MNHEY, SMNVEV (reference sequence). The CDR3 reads CASSLLGWTSTDTQYF. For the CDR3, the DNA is TGTGCCAGCAGTTTACTTGGCTGGACTAGCACAGATACGCAGTATTTT.

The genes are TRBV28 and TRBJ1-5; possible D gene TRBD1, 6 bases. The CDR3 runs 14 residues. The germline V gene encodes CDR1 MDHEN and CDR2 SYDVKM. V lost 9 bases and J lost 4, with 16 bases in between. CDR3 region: CASKPGQMNQPQHF. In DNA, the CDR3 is TGTGCCAGTAAGCCGGGACAAATGAATCAGCCCCAGCATTTT.

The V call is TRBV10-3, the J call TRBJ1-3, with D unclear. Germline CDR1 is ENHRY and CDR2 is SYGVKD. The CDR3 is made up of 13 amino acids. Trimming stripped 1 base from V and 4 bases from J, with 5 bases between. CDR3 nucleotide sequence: TGTGCCATCAGTGAGTTAACAGGAAACACCATATATTTT. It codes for CAISELTGNTIYF.